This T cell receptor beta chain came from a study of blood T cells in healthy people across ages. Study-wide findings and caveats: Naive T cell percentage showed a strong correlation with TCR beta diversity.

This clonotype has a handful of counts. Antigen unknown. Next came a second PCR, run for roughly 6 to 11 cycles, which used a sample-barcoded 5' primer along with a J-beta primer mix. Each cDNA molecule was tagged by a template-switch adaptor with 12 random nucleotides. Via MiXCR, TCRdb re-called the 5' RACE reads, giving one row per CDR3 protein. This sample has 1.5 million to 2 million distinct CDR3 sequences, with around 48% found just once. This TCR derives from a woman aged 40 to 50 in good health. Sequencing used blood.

CDR3: CASSFWAGGQYNEQFF. The CDR3, as DNA: TGCGCCAGCAGCTTCTGGGCGGGGGGGCAATACAATGAGCAGTTCTTC. This chain links TRBV5-1 with TRBJ2-1; 9 nucleotides match TRBD2. Germline V gene sequence: CDR1 SGHRS, CDR2 YFSETQ. The CDR3 is 16 residues long. The V gene end was trimmed by 2 bases and the J gene end by 4 bases; junction bases not matched to a gene: 7.